The next 13 T cell receptor beta chains were all read from a single sample in a study of blood T cell repertoires in COVID-19. The protocol was immunoSEQ multiplex PCR, while the TCRdb copy is restricted to in-frame clones and leaves out a portion. The sample yields more than 250,000 clones, around nine tenths seen once. Material: PBMCs or T cells enriched from blood (not recorded which). Source of these receptors: a young woman who had recovered from COVID-19.

This chain uses TRBV5-5 with TRBJ2-7; tentative D call: TRBD1 (5 bases). CDR1 and CDR2 from the germline V gene are SGHKS and YYEKEE (reference sequence). CDR3 length: 14 amino acids. V was cut by 0 bases and J by 2 bases, with 9 bases left in between. CDR3 amino acids: CASSLEYRTYEQYF. The DNA of the CDR3 is TGTGCCAGCAGCTTGGAGTACAGGACCTACGAGCAGTACTTC.

This chain uses TRBV27 with TRBJ1-2; 7 bases are shared with TRBD1. This CDR3 is 19 amino acids long. Germline CDR1 and CDR2: MNHEY and SMNVEV (reference sequence). V gave up 5 bases and J gave up 4 bases; unmatched junction bases: 22. The DNA of the CDR3 is TGTGCCAGCAGTCCATCCGGACAGGCGGTTAGATTTTCCTTCTATGGCTACACCTTC. Its translation: CASSPSGQAVRFSFYGYTF.

This clone was found a few times. The chain recombines TRBV7-9 with TRBJ1-2; maybe TRBD1 (6 bases). From germline, CDR1 is SEHNR and CDR2 FQNEAQ (reference sequence). This CDR3 has 15 amino acids. V shed 5 bases and J shed 5 bases, with 18 bases lying between them. CDR3 DNA: TGTGCCAGCAGCCCGCTGGACAGTGCACGGTATGGCTACACCTTC. Translating gives CASSPLDSARYGYTF.

This clone occurred once. The CDR3 spells CASSEYLGGTGVYFEQYF. The CDR3 DNA reads as TGTGCCAGCAGTGAATATTTGGGGGGGACAGGGGTTTACTTCGAGCAGTACTTC. This sequence joins TRBV2 and TRBJ2-7; 10 bases are a match to TRBD1. Germline lookup yields CDR1 SNHLY and CDR2 FYNNEI. J was trimmed by 6 bases and V by 2 bases; bases with no gene match: 16. This CDR3 spans 18 amino acids.

The chain is built from TRBV2 and TRBJ2-7, with unresolved D. CDR3 length equals 11 residues. V was pared by 7 bases and J by 7 bases, with 11 bases between. Germline-derived CDR1 and CDR2 are SNHLY and FYNNEI. For the CDR3, the DNA is TGTGCCAGCAATGCCCCCGGGGAGCAGTACTTC. Its translation: CASNAPGEQYF.

The CDR3 DNA reads as TGTGCCAGAAGCTTGCGGGTCTCAATAAACCGTCATGGCTACACCTTC. Translated, it gives CARSLRVSINRHGYTF. The gene calls are TRBV5-3 and TRBJ1-2; D is unresolved. TRBV5-3 is filed as an ORF, its function uncertain. Trimming cost V 1 base and J 6 bases, with 19 bases left between them. The CDR3 has 16 residues.

V is TRBV24-1 and J is TRBJ2-1; TRBD2 matches 13 bases. The CDR3 extends over 15 amino acids. Germline V CDR1 and CDR2: KGHDR, SFDVKD. Trimming removed 3 bases from V and 8 bases from J; junction bases left unmatched: 3. As DNA, the CDR3 is TGTGCCACCAGTGATCATGGACTAGCGGGGGATGAGCAGTTCTTC. Translating gives CATSDHGLAGDEQFF.

A single count supports this clone. V and J are TRBV19 and TRBJ2-7; the match to TRBD1 covers 8 bases. Germline lookup yields CDR1 LNHDA and CDR2 SQIVND (reference sequence). Trimming cost V 3 bases and J 4 bases; bases outside gene matches: 5. The CDR3 has 14 amino acids. The CDR3 bases are TGTGCCAGTAGTATGCAGGGGGCAAGGTACGAGCAGTACTTC. Translating it yields CASSMQGARYEQYF.

The chain is built from TRBV27 and TRBJ2-5; D ambiguous. V was cut by 3 bases and J by 1 base, with 9 bases left in between. The length of the CDR3 is 14 residues. Per the germline V gene, CDR1 is MNHEY and CDR2 is SMNVEV (reference sequence). The CDR3 spells CASSFLGSQETQYF. Written as DNA, the CDR3 is TGTGCCAGCAGTTTCCTCGGGTCCCAAGAGACCCAGTACTTC.

This clone was seen more than once but under ten times. The genes are TRBV23-1 and TRBJ1-1; D possibly corresponds to TRBD1 (6 bases). TRBV23-1 is an open reading frame, and its role is uncertain. This CDR3 contains 17 residues. Trimming removed 2 bases from V and 0 bases from J, with 16 bases in between. The CDR3 here is CASSQIPPDRMNTEAFF. CDR3 DNA sequence: TGCGCCAGCAGTCAAATCCCGCCGGACAGAATGAACACTGAAGCTTTCTTT.

CDR3 protein: CASRLAGGPSRYEQYF. CDR3 DNA sequence: TGTGCCAGCAGGCTAGCGGGAGGGCCCTCGCGTTACGAGCAGTACTTC. V is TRBV11-2 and J is TRBJ2-7; 12 bases fit TRBD2. CDR1 is SGHAT and CDR2 is FQNNGV in the germline V gene. The CDR3 sequence is 16 residues long. V gave up 6 bases and J gave up 4 bases; unmatched junction bases: 10.

The chain couples TRBV18 to TRBJ2-2, with D possibly TRBD2 on 5 matching bases. Germline V gene sequence: CDR1 KGHSH, CDR2 LQKENI. Trimming left V 3 bases short and J 5 bases short, with 16 bases between. The CDR3 runs 16 residues. The CDR3, as DNA: TGTGCCAGCTCACCCAGGATCGGGGTGGAAACCGGGGAGCTGTTTTTT. This codes for CASSPRIGVETGELFF.

The rearrangement links TRBV19 to TRBJ2-5, with TRBD2 matching over 10 bases. Per germline, CDR1 LNHDA and CDR2 SQIVND (reference sequence). V dropped 4 bases and J dropped 4; count of bases not matched to a gene: 6. This CDR3 is built from 15 residues. CDR3 in DNA: TGTGCCAGTAGTACTAGCGGGGGAAGGGTAGAGACCCAGTACTTC. Translating gives CASSTSGGRVETQYF.